The source of this TCR beta chain is a study of vaccination effects on CD4 cells after COVID-19. Whole-study findings and limits: Pronounced clonal contraction occurred in clones induced by infection and by vaccine late after vaccination.

The sample holds a few counts of this clone. Its antigen is not identified. The CDR3 runs to 13 residues. Germline V gene data show CDR1 as SNHLY and CDR2 as FYNNEI. V lost 4 bases and J lost 2, with 7 bases in between. Ahead of sequencing, the ViraFEST assay grew antigen-specific CD4+ T cells using viral peptide pools. At the end of more than 8 days of culture, CD4+ T cells were isolated. Having tested negative for nucleocapsid antibodies, the vaccine recipients showed no prior SARS-CoV-2 infection. The assay was immunoSEQ multiplex PCR, and TCRdb's table has in-frame clones only and misses some. This repertoire shows tens of thousands of clones, approximately 70% found once; its top ten account for under 4.5%.

The starting material was CD4+ T cells from PBMCs cultured with HCoV-OC43 spike peptides, obtained before COVID-19 vaccination. This sample's subset: HCoV-OC43 spike overlapping peptide pool stimulation. The chain uses TRBV2 and TRBJ2-3, with D hard to call. This TCR derives from a human donor who received a COVID-19 vaccine. CDR3 nucleotide sequence: TGTGCCAGCAGTGTGTTCACCACAGATACGCAGTATTTT. It codes for CASSVFTTDTQYF.